This is a list of T cell receptor beta chains from one sample in a study of T cell repertoires in cytomegalovirus infection. Via MiXCR, TCRdb re-called the reads, giving one row per CDR3 protein. The data contain some 120,000 distinct CDR3 sequences, about 9.5% of them seen just once; the ten biggest clones take up 30% to 40%. No antigen has been assigned to these receptors. Specimen: PBMCs, sequenced either directly or after in vitro stimulation (not recorded which). The receptors come from a human donor in good health (CMV status not recorded). Some clones in this sample may be carry-over from other donors' samples. CDR3s include the opening cysteine and the closing phenylalanine or tryptophan. Fields, in order: clone size, CDR3 length, V gene, J gene, CDR3 protein. Expanded clones get a size class; other rows say once, few or many, or leave the size out.

many	12	TRBV7-2	TRBJ1-2	CASSLDFYGYTF
NA	15	TRBV6-5	TRBJ1-6	CASRLETGDNSPLHF
few	13	TRBV20-1	TRBJ2-7	CSARGALGREQYF
NA	12	TRBV20-1	TRBJ1-2	CSGGQGERGYTF
NA	16	TRBV9	TRBJ2-1	CASSVGGTSGRAEQFF
few	12	TRBV28	TRBJ1-1	CASSLADTVAFF
many	12	TRBV7-9	TRBJ1-6	CASSFTASPLHF
few	16	TRBV11-1	TRBJ2-5	CASSLAYSGQEETQYF
few	14	TRBV5-1	TRBJ2-3	CASSLEVTTDTQYF
many	12	TRBV2	TRBJ2-3	CASTADTDTQYF
NA	11	TRBV7-2	TRBJ2-6	CASSRDRVLTF
many	13	TRBV7-8	TRBJ1-1	CASSLMGNTEAFF
NA	13	TRBV12-3/TRBV12-4	TRBJ2-4	CASSASAGNIQYF
few	14	TRBV7-3	TRBJ2-3	CASSLTSGTDTQYF
few	12	TRBV7-8	TRBJ2-7	CASSLAVKEQYF
NA	16	TRBV5-4	TRBJ2-7	CASSERGGSIYYEQYF
many	15	TRBV7-2	TRBJ2-5	CASSLSAGSEETQYF
many	15	TRBV7-2	TRBJ2-3	CASSFMAGGSDTQYF
NA	17	TRBV11-2	TRBJ2-3	CASSHPKAGIRTDTQYF
many	15	TRBV7-2	TRBJ2-5	CASTPSRVTKETQYF
many	15	TRBV2	TRBJ1-4	CASSRGQGRFEKLFF
many	17	TRBV20-1	TRBJ2-7	CSAQPGQAVLFSYEQYF
few	16	TRBV11-3	TRBJ2-1	CASSHIGGGLSMMAFF
NA	14	TRBV19	TRBJ1-4	CASSISGRNEKLFF
NA	15	TRBV28	TRBJ2-5	CASSSPGVQWETQYF
NA	13	TRBV7-9	TRBJ2-2	CASRVTRGEELFF
many	13	TRBV20-1	TRBJ2-5	CSARDTLTGTQYF
many	13	TRBV7-3	TRBJ2-3	CASSLGGRDTQYF
many	13	TRBV7-2	TRBJ2-7	CASSLSTVYEQYF
few	14	TRBV2	TRBJ2-6	CASRGAQRANVLTF
many	12	TRBV6-1	TRBJ1-2	CATSSQNYGYTF
many	20	TRBV20-1	TRBJ2-1	CSARRLRDRGLAGVYNEQFF
many	16	TRBV7-2	TRBJ1-1	CASSRMGGGLNTEAFF
few	16	TRBV7-8	TRBJ1-2	CASSLAGHRNPTGYTF
many	17	TRBV19	TRBJ2-2	CASSIDTPGPLLRELFF
NA	15	TRBV6-1	TRBJ2-2	CASSEWWENTGELFF